Each of the 29 T cell receptor beta chains below was sequenced from the same sample in a study of T cells in Graves' hyperthyroidism and ophthalmopathy. RNA transcripts were the template for amplifying TCR beta CDR3 regions. When the TCR CDR3 underwent first-round RT-PCR, the HTBI primer set was used. MiXCR, run by TCRdb on the multiplex PCR reads, gives a single entry per CDR3 protein. In the table there are roughly 500,000 distinct CDR3 sequences, over 11% of which are singletons. Sequencing was performed on blood. The receptors originated from a woman aged 25 to 39 with Graves' hyperthyroidism that later progressed to Graves' ophthalmopathy.

This clonotype was counted only a few times. V usage is TRBV27 and J usage is TRBJ1-4; D remains unclear. Trimming took off 2 bases at V and 7 bases at J, with 14 bases between the two ends. This CDR3 is 15 amino acids long. Per germline, CDR1 MNHEY and CDR2 SMNVEV (reference sequence). CDR3 loop: CASSLTPAQGEKLFF. The CDR3, as DNA: TGTGCCAGCAGTTTAACCCCTGCCCAAGGTGAAAAACTGTTTTTT. Looking up the rest from reference TRBV27 and TRBJ1-4 gives the full variable domain: EAQVTQNPRYLITVTGKKLTVTCSQNMNHEYMSWYRQDPGLGLRQIYYSMNVEVTDKGDVPEGYKVSRKEKRNFPLILESPSPNQTSLYFCASSLTPAQGEKLFFGSGTQLSVL.

The sample holds a few counts of this clonotype. This chain connects TRBV5-1 to TRBJ2-1, with TRBD2 matching over 11 bases. The CDR3 spans 15 residues. V lost 4 bases, J lost 6 bases, and 6 bases stayed unmatched. Germline values: CDR1 SGHRS, CDR2 YFSETQ. DNA for the CDR3: TGCGCCAGCAGCCCCCTAGCGGGAGGTGTCAATGAGCAGTTCTTC. Amino acid sequence: CASSPLAGGVNEQFF. Based on the CDR3 plus reference TRBV5-1 and TRBJ2-1, the full variable domain is KAGVTQTPRYLIKTRGQQVTLSCSPISGHRSVSWYQQTPGQGLQFLFEYFSETQRNKGNFPGRFSGRQFSNSRSEMNVSTLELGDSALYLCASSPLAGGVNEQFFGPGTRLTVL.

The J gene is TRBJ2-7, the V gene TRBV3-1; weak D call: TRBD1 (6 bases). Germline V gene lookup returns CDR1 LGHDT and CDR2 YNNKEL (reference sequence). The CDR3 length is 14 residues. Between the trimmed V and J ends, which lost 4 bases and 7 bases, there was a span of 17 bases. The CDR3 protein is CASSLYREWGEQYF. DNA of the CDR3: TGTGCCAGCAGCCTCTACAGGGAGTGGGGTGAGCAGTACTTC.

At least ten counts were recorded for this clonotype. V gene TRBV2 combines with J gene TRBJ2-7; D not resolved. The germline V gene has CDR1 SNHLY and CDR2 FYNNEI. V gave up 5 bases and J gave up 5 bases, with 10 bases separating them. The length of the CDR3 is 12 residues. The CDR3 sequence: CASSIEADEQYF. The CDR3 nucleotides are TGTGCCAGCAGTATCGAGGCCGACGAGCAGTACTTC.

The CDR3 spells CASRRRDTGELFF. In DNA, the CDR3 is TGTGCCAGCAGGAGGCGGGATACCGGGGAGCTGTTTTTT. The rearrangement links TRBV12-3 or TRBV12-4 to TRBJ2-2; D perhaps matches TRBD2 (6 bases). CDR3 size: 13 residues. The V gene lost 6 bases and the J gene lost 5 bases, with 10 bases spanning the gap.

A few counts support this clonotype. The DNA is omitted, as the CDR3 cannot be located on it reliably, and the CDR3 follows TCRdb's listing. The chain couples TRBV6-2 or TRBV6-3 to TRBJ2-2; the table's D call of TRBD2 was not tested on the DNA. Germline V gene lookup returns CDR1 MNHEY and CDR2 SVGEGT. Counting both end residues, the CDR3 totals 16 amino acids. CDR3 amino acids: CASSSSAWEGSGELFF.

This clonotype was picked up a small number of times. The rearrangement links TRBV15 to TRBJ2-7; D ambiguous. Germline CDR1 LNHNV, CDR2 YYDKDF (reference sequence). The ends were cut back, 0 bases at V and 0 bases at J, with 9 bases in the middle. The CDR3 runs to 15 residues. DNA of the CDR3: TGTGCCACCAGCAGAGATCAGCCGAGCTCCTACGAGCAGTACTTC. This encodes CATSRDQPSSYEQYF.

This clonotype has at least ten counts. V is TRBV2 and J is TRBJ2-2; D call uncertain. The CDR3 has 13 amino acids. V shed 4 bases and J shed 6 bases, with 9 bases lying between them. The germline gives CDR1 SNHLY, CDR2 FYNNEI. As DNA, the CDR3 is TGTGCCAGCAGTGGAGGACCGGCCGGGGAGCTGTTTTTT. Translated: CASSGGPAGELFF.

This clonotype was recorded many times. The chain joins TRBV6-5 to TRBJ1-4; no clear D gene. The CDR3 runs 12 residues. Deletions cut 4 bases from V and 7 bases from J, with 7 bases between. Per the germline V gene, CDR1 is MNHEY and CDR2 is SVGAGI. The CDR3 protein is CASSFFVEKLFF. The CDR3 bases are TGTGCCAGCAGTTTTTTCGTTGAAAAACTGTTTTTT.

The sample holds many counts of this clonotype. The rearrangement uses TRBV7-2 and TRBJ2-7; possible D gene TRBD2, 5 bases. Germline V gene sequence: CDR1 SGHTA, CDR2 FQGNSA. V shed 5 bases and J shed 2 bases, with 13 bases lying between them. There are 14 residues in the CDR3. For the CDR3, the DNA is TGTGCCAGCAGCCCCTGGACTTTGGCCTACGAGCAGTACTTC. This translates into CASSPWTLAYEQYF.

The genes are TRBV12-3 or TRBV12-4 and TRBJ2-2; the D gene is possibly TRBD1 (6 bases). The CDR3 has 16 residues. Trimming took off 6 bases at V and 4 bases at J, with 18 bases between the two ends. DNA for the CDR3: TGTGCCAGCAGGTTTATGTCCAGGGGACCCACCGGGGAGCTGTTTTTT. It translates to CASRFMSRGPTGELFF.

A few counts support this clonotype. This chain connects TRBV6-1 to TRBJ1-4, with a possible D match to TRBD1 (6 bases). The V end was cut by 1 base, the J end by 4 bases, with 19 bases between. Looked up from germline, CDR1 is MNHNS and CDR2 is SASEGT. This CDR3 is built from 18 residues. The CDR3 coding sequence is TGTGCCAGCAGTGAAGGTATAGGAGGGGGTCGCGGTAATGAAAAACTGTTTTTT. Its protein product is CASSEGIGGGRGNEKLFF.

This clonotype was picked up many times. The rearrangement links TRBV24-1 to TRBJ2-4, with 9 bases fitting TRBD2. The CDR3 runs to 18 residues. Losses at the gene ends were 6 bases for V and 0 bases for J; bases not matched to a gene: 11. Per germline, CDR1 KGHDR and CDR2 SFDVKD. CDR3 protein: CATSSDPMREGAKNIQYF. As DNA, the CDR3 is TGTGCCACCAGTTCCGACCCCATGCGGGAGGGAGCCAAAAACATTCAGTACTTC.

The sample holds many counts of this clonotype. V usage is TRBV14 and J usage is TRBJ2-2; D might be TRBD2 (5 bases). V was cut by 3 bases and J by 5 bases, with 10 bases left in between. Germline V gene data show CDR1 as SGHDN and CDR2 as FVKESK. The CDR3 extends over 14 amino acids. CDR3 sequence (DNA): TGTGCCAGCAGCCAGAGGCGGGTAACCGGGGAGCTGTTTTTT. It encodes CASSQRRVTGELFF.

This chain joins TRBV7-2 and TRBJ2-7; D may be TRBD1 (6 bases). The CDR3 has 17 residues. CDR1 SGHTA and CDR2 FQGNSA come from the germline V gene. Between the trimmed V and J ends, which lost 5 bases and 4 bases, there was a span of 24 bases. The CDR3 sequence is CASSPHLPGQRPYEQYF. CDR3 nucleotide sequence: TGTGCCAGCAGCCCCCACCTGCCGGGACAACGACCTTACGAGCAGTACTTC.

A note on this clonotype: A much larger clone lies a single base off, so this may be a read error. The genes are TRBV12-3 or TRBV12-4 and TRBJ1-1; no clear D gene. The CDR3 runs 15 residues. The V end was cut by 6 bases, the J end by 5 bases, with 19 bases between. CDR3 amino acids: CASRFPAPWGTEAFF. The CDR3, as DNA: TGTGCCAGCAGGTTTCCTGCCCCTTGGGGAACTGAAGCTTTCTTT.

This clonotype has a count of ten or more. The chain combines TRBV12-3 or TRBV12-4 with TRBJ2-2, with D hard to call. The CDR3 is 14 amino acids. V was pared by 6 bases and J by 3 bases, with 11 bases between. Here the CDR3 reads CASRENRDTGELFF. In DNA form, the CDR3 reads TGTGCCAGCAGGGAAAACAGAGACACCGGGGAGCTGTTTTTT.

This clonotype was detected many times. This rearrangement joins TRBV10-3 to TRBJ2-7, with 12 bases that match TRBD2. V lost 0 bases and J lost 0; bases outside the gene matches: 0. There are 16 residues in the CDR3. CDR1 is ENHRY, CDR2 SYGVKD, per germline. The CDR3: CAISESTSGGSYEQYF. CDR3 nucleotides: TGTGCCATCAGTGAGTCGACTAGCGGGGGCTCCTACGAGCAGTACTTC.

This clonotype was counted only a few times. V gene TRBV6-1 combines with J gene TRBJ1-5, with no clear D. The V gene's germline CDR1 is MNHNS and CDR2 SASEGT. Trimming cost V 8 bases and J 0 bases, with 17 bases left between them. The CDR3 runs 16 residues. The DNA for the CDR3 is TGTGCCAGCCGACGGTGGATTGAGGATAGCAATCAGCCCCAGCATTTT. Translating gives CASRRWIEDSNQPQHF.

The V and J genes are TRBV28 and TRBJ1-2, with TRBD1 matching over 7 bases. The junction had 15 bases not matched to a gene; V was cut back by 3 bases and J by 8 bases. Germline assignment: CDR1 MDHEN and CDR2 SYDVKM. The CDR3 length is 16 residues. The CDR3 DNA reads as TGTGCCAGCAGTTTCCTCCAGGGGGGGTTAAAACGGGGCTACACCTTC. Protein product: CASSFLQGGLKRGYTF.

Concerning this clonotype: A much larger clone sits a single nucleotide away, making a read error possible. CDR3 sequence reads: CASSSPTGEELFF. For the CDR3, the DNA is TGTGCCAGCAGTTCTCCGACGGGTGAAGAACTGTTTTTT. The rearrangement uses TRBV28 and TRBJ1-4, with D unclear. The CDR3 loop spans 13 amino acids. Looked up from germline, CDR1 is MDHEN and CDR2 is SYDVKM.

This clonotype was seen at least ten times. This chain connects TRBV2 to TRBJ1-4; the match to TRBD1 covers 7 bases. The germline V gene encodes CDR1 SNHLY and CDR2 FYNNEI. The V segment lost 8 bases and the J segment 8 bases; nucleotides outside the gene matches: 8. CDR3 length equals 13 residues. The CDR3 region is CASSTGLGEKLFF. The CDR3 nucleotides read TGTGCCAGCTCGACAGGGTTAGGGGAAAAACTGTTTTTT.

This clonotype was found many times. The rearrangement links TRBV7-2 to TRBJ2-1; unclear D gene. The V and J ends lost 2 bases and 1 base respectively, with 15 bases between them. Germline V gene lookup returns CDR1 SGHTA and CDR2 FQGNSA. The CDR3 extends over 17 amino acids. The DNA of the CDR3 is TGTGCCAGCAGCTTATTTCTGGGGTACAAGTCCTACAATGAGCAGTTCTTC. It yields the protein CASSLFLGYKSYNEQFF. Full variable domain (outside the CDR3, taken from reference TRBV7-2 and TRBJ2-1): GAGVSQSPSNKVTEKGKDVELRCDPISGHTALYWYRQSLGQGLEFLIYFQGNSAPDKSGLPSDRFSAERTGGSVSTLTIQRTQQEDSAVYLCASSLFLGYKSYNEQFFGPGTRLTVL.

This clonotype was seen at least ten times. The chain is built from TRBV7-2 and TRBJ1-1, with a weak D call TRBD1 (5 bases). V was trimmed by 0 bases and J by 11 bases, leaving 13 bases between them. Germline V gene sequence: CDR1 SGHTA, CDR2 FQGNSA. The CDR3 contains 13 residues. The CDR3 DNA reads as TGTGCCAGCAGCTTAGCCGGGAGGTGGGGGGCTTTCTTT. It codes for CASSLAGRWGAFF.

This clonotype was seen a handful of times. The V and J genes are TRBV3-1 and TRBJ2-1; 7 nucleotides align to TRBD2. The CDR3 loop spans 18 amino acids. V gave up 3 bases and J gave up 6 bases; unmatched junction bases: 17. Germline V CDR1 and CDR2: LGHDT, YNNKEL (reference sequence). The DNA for the CDR3 is TGTGCCAGCAGCCAGGTCTTTGCGGGAGAGGGGCTCGGCAATGAGCAGTTCTTC. This sequence encodes CASSQVFAGEGLGNEQFF.

This clonotype has a handful of counts. One junction end does not reproduce the germline sequence, and a read error may be involved. The V gene is TRBV12-3 or TRBV12-4, the J gene TRBJ2-2, with D possibly matching TRBD2 (6 bases). The CDR3 is 15 amino acids. CDR3 sequence: CASSLTDIFTGGLFF. In DNA form, the CDR3 reads TGTGCCAGCAGTTTGACGGACATCTTCACCGGGGGGCTGTTTTTT.

This clonotype was observed a handful of times. The chain is built from TRBV19 and TRBJ2-7; D uncertain. The ends were cut back, 6 bases at V and 7 bases at J, with 16 bases in the middle. CDR1 is LNHDA, CDR2 SQIVND, per germline (reference sequence). The CDR3 covers 13 residues. CDR3 DNA: TGTGCCAGTAGCCAAAATAACGGTCTGGAGCAGTACTTC. It translates to CASSQNNGLEQYF.

J is TRBJ1-1 and V is TRBV6-1, with 7 bases aligning to TRBD1. This CDR3 region has 13 residues. The trim removed 7 bases at V and 3 bases at J, leaving 5 bases unmatched. The germline gives CDR1 MNHNS, CDR2 SASEGT. CDR3 DNA: TGTGCCAGCAACCGACAGGGTGACACTGAAGCTTTCTTT. Encoded protein: CASNRQGDTEAFF.

This clonotype was counted at least ten times. This chain links TRBV20-1 with TRBJ2-1; D might be TRBD2 (6 bases). The germline V and J ends were trimmed by 0 bases and 0 bases, with 15 bases remaining between them. There are 17 residues in the CDR3. Germline CDR1 DFQATT, CDR2 SNEGSKA (reference sequence). This CDR3 reads CSAREGGTPSSYNEQFF. Written as DNA, the CDR3 is TGCAGTGCTAGAGAAGGAGGGACTCCCAGCTCCTACAATGAGCAGTTCTTC.